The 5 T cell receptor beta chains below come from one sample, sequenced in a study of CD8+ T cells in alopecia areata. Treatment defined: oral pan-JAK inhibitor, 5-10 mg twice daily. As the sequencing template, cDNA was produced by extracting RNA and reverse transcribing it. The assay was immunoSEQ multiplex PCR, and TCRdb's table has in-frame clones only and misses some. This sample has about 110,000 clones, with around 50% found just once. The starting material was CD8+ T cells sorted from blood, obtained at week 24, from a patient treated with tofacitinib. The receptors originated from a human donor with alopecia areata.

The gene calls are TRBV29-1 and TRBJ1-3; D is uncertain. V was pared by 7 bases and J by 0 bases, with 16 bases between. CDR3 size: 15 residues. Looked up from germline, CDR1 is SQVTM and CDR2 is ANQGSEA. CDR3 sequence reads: CSGESDDLSGNTIYF. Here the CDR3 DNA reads TGCAGCGGAGAGTCGGACGACCTCTCTGGAAACACCATATATTTT.

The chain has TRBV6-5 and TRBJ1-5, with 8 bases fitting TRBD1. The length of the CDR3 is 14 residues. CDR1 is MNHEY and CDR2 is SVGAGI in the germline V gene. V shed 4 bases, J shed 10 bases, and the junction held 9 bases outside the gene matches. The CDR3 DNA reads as TGTGCCAGCAGTTCACGGACAGGGCTTCTACCCCAGCATTTT. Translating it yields CASSSRTGLLPQHF.

CDR3 protein: CASSEGPADTQYF. The CDR3 region has the DNA TGTGCCAGCAGCGAGGGACCCGCAGATACGCAGTATTTT. The V gene is TRBV11-2, the J gene TRBJ2-3; tentatively, D is TRBD1 or TRBD2 (5 bases each). V was shortened by 5 bases and J by 4 bases, with 10 bases between the two germline ends. Germline V gene sequence: CDR1 SGHAT, CDR2 FQNNGV. CDR3 size: 13 residues.

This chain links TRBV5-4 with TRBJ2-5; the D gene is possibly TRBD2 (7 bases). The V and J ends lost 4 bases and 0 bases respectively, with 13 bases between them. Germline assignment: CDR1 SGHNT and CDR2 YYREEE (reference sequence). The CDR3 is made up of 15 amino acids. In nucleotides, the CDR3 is TGTGCCAGCAGCCCGGGGGGCCGGTACCAAGAGACCCAGTACTTC. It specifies CASSPGGRYQETQYF.

This CDR3 is CASSFRGLVNTEAFF. The CDR3 region has the DNA TGTGCCAGTAGTTTCAGGGGGCTCGTGAACACTGAAGCTTTCTTT. This rearrangement joins TRBV19 to TRBJ1-1; 8 positions match TRBD1. This CDR3 region has 15 residues. CDR1 is LNHDA and CDR2 is SQIVND in the germline V gene (reference sequence). The ends lost 5 bases at V and 0 bases at J; junction bases unmatched: 5.